These 18 T cell receptor beta chains came from one sample sequenced in a study of T cell responses to AZD1222 COVID-19 vaccine. The protocol was immunoSEQ multiplex PCR, while the TCRdb copy is restricted to in-frame clones and leaves out a portion. The table records 84,000 or so clones, roughly nine tenths of them present only once. The sequenced sample was peripheral blood, obtained on day 0 of AZD1222 vaccination. The receptors derive from an adult in good health.

This clone was detected only once. The chain recombines TRBV5-1 with TRBJ2-2; D not certain. In germline, CDR1 is SGHRS, CDR2 YFSETQ. The V and J ends lost 5 bases and 6 bases respectively, with 5 bases between them. The CDR3 covers 11 residues. CDR3 bases: TGCGCCAGCAGGCTCTCCGGGGAGCTGTTTTTT. Protein: CASRLSGELFF.

The chain links TRBV4-1 to TRBJ2-5, with a possible D match to TRBD1 (7 bases). With 3 bases removed from V and 1 base from J, the gap between germline ends came to 9 bases. From germline, CDR1 is MGHRA and CDR2 YSYEKL. The length of the CDR3 is 14 residues. The CDR3 region has the DNA TGCGCCAGCAGCCAGCGGGACAGCCAAGAGACCCAGTACTTC. Translated: CASSQRDSQETQYF.

This clone was picked up a small number of times. V gene TRBV4-1 combines with J gene TRBJ1-5, with D unresolved. The V gene's germline CDR1 is MGHRA and CDR2 YSYEKL. V lost 2 bases, J lost 0 bases, and 17 bases lay in between. The CDR3 runs 18 residues. The CDR3: CASSQSGAGISSNQPQHF. In DNA, the CDR3 is TGCGCCAGCAGCCAATCAGGAGCGGGGATCAGTAGCAATCAGCCCCAGCATTTT.

The chain links TRBV30 to TRBJ2-2; D gene unclear. The germline V gene has CDR1 GTSNPN and CDR2 SVGIG (reference sequence). V lost 4 bases and J lost 3, with 9 bases in between. This CDR3 contains 13 residues. Here the CDR3 DNA reads TGTGCCTGGACCGACACCCACACCGGGGAGCTGTTTTTT. Its protein product is CAWTDTHTGELFF. Filled out from reference TRBV30 and TRBJ2-2, the complete variable domain reads SQTIHQWPATLVQPVGSPLSLECTVEGTSNPNLYWYRQAAGRGLQLLFYSVGIGQISSEVPQNLSASRPQDRQFILSSKKLLLSDSGFYLCAWTDTHTGELFFGEGSRLTVL.

The chain couples TRBV7-9 to TRBJ1-2; perhaps TRBD1 as D (6 bases). Germline V gives CDR1 SEHNR, CDR2 FQNEAQ (reference sequence). This CDR3 comprises 18 residues. The V end lost 5 bases, the J end lost 1 base, and 23 bases lay between the germline ends. Written as DNA, the CDR3 is TGTGCCAGCAGCCCTACACGGAGGACAGCTCAATTTAACTATGGCTACACCTTC. It codes for CASSPTRRTAQFNYGYTF.

The chain recombines TRBV6-5 with TRBJ1-6; 7 bases map to TRBD1. Germline V gene sequence: CDR1 MNHEY, CDR2 SVGAGI. This CDR3 is 14 amino acids long. V trimming: 5 bases; J trimming: 5 bases; junction bases outside the gene matches: 3. The CDR3 DNA reads as TGTGCCAGCAGTCCGACAGGGAATAATTCACCCCTCCACTTT. This gives the protein CASSPTGNNSPLHF.

V gene TRBV6-6 combines with J gene TRBJ2-3; D ambiguous. The germline CDR1 and CDR2 sequences are MNHNY and SVGAGI (reference sequence). Trimming removed 7 bases from V and 6 bases from J, with 11 bases in between. This CDR3 has 12 residues. DNA for the CDR3: TGTGCCAGCACATGGCGGCGGGATACGCAGTATTTT. Translating gives CASTWRRDTQYF.

This chain uses TRBV2 with TRBJ1-5; no firm D call. Per germline, CDR1 SNHLY and CDR2 FYNNEI. CDR3 size: 14 residues. Trimming took 4 bases from V and 7 from J, leaving 14 bases between them. CDR3 nucleotides: TGTGCCAGCAGTGTGGATGAGGGAGGCCAGCCCCAGCATTTT. Encoded protein: CASSVDEGGQPQHF. Using reference TRBV2 and TRBJ1-5 for the parts outside the CDR3, the full variable domain is EPEVTQTPSHQVTQMGQEVILRCVPISNHLYFYWYRQILGQKVEFLVSFYNNEISEKSEIFDDQFSVERPDGSNFTLKIRSTKLEDSAMYFCASSVDEGGQPQHFGDGTRLSIL.

The chain joins TRBV7-9 to TRBJ2-6; TRBD1 matches at 7 bases. From germline, CDR1 is SEHNR and CDR2 FQNEAQ (reference sequence). CDR3 size: 16 residues. V was pared by 4 bases and J by 2 bases, with 5 bases of the junction left unmatched. CDR3 in DNA: TGTGCCAGCAGCTCGAGACAGGGCGCTGGGGCCAACGTCCTGACTTTC. Its protein product is CASSSRQGAGANVLTF.

The V gene is TRBV3-1 (or the pseudogene TRBV3-2), the J gene TRBJ2-3, with 9 bases fitting TRBD2. CDR1 is LGHDT, CDR2 YNNKEL, per germline (reference sequence). V was clipped by 4 bases and J by 2 bases; unmatched bases: 1. This CDR3 spans 14 amino acids. The CDR3 protein is CASSLGLATDTQYF. The CDR3 DNA follows: TGTGCCAGCAGCCTGGGACTAGCCACAGATACGCAGTATTTT.

The table lists this clone with a count of one. The genes are TRBV7-9 and TRBJ2-5; 12 nucleotides agree with TRBD2. V was pared by 3 bases and J by 5 bases, with 7 bases of the junction left unmatched. Germline V gives CDR1 SEHNR, CDR2 FQNEAQ (reference sequence). The CDR3 extends over 16 amino acids. In DNA form, the CDR3 reads TGTGCCAGCAGCTTTCCTAGCGGGAGGGCCGTGGAGACCCAGTACTTC. Translating it yields CASSFPSGRAVETQYF.

The table lists this clone with a few counts. The chain uses TRBV14 and TRBJ1-1, with a possible D match to TRBD1 (6 bases). The CDR3 totals 15 residues. Germline values: CDR1 SGHDN, CDR2 FVKESK. V dropped 0 bases and J dropped 3 bases, with 11 bases sitting between them. In DNA form, the CDR3 reads TGTGCCAGCAGCCAAGATCAGGGGAGGGACACTGAAGCTTTCTTT. This encodes CASSQDQGRDTEAFF.

The rearrangement uses TRBV5-5 and TRBJ1-6, with TRBD1 matching 8 bases. J gave up 7 bases and V 1 base, and 4 bases lay outside the gene matches. The CDR3 contains 15 residues. Germline CDR1 reads SGHKS; CDR2 reads YYEKEE (reference sequence). The CDR3: CASSLYGQGNSPLHF. The CDR3 nucleotides are TGTGCCAGCAGCTTGTACGGACAGGGCAATTCACCCCTCCACTTT.

The chain links TRBV7-8 to TRBJ2-7, with D perhaps TRBD1 (5 bases). Germline lookup yields CDR1 SGHVS and CDR2 FQNEAQ. The CDR3 has 12 amino acids. Trimming left V 5 bases short and J 11 bases short, with 16 bases between. CDR3 coding DNA: TGTGCCAGCAGCACCCAGGGCGACAAGGAGTACTTC. It translates to CASSTQGDKEYF.

The DNA for the CDR3 is TGTGCCAGCAGTTGGGGGACGGAATACAATTCACCCCTCCACTTT. This sequence encodes CASSWGTEYNSPLHF. The V call is TRBV5-5, the J call TRBJ1-6; possible D gene TRBD1, 5 bases. The CDR3 contains 15 residues. CDR1 is SGHKS, CDR2 YYEKEE, per germline (reference sequence). Trimming removed 5 bases at V and 7 bases at J, with 16 bases between.

The chain combines TRBV3-1 (or the pseudogene TRBV3-2) with TRBJ2-2; D gene uncertain. Per the germline V gene, CDR1 is LGHDT and CDR2 is YNNKEL (reference sequence). The ends were cut back, 4 bases at V and 2 bases at J, with 11 bases in the middle. This CDR3 is 15 amino acids long. The CDR3 loop is CASSPNNGNTGELFF. CDR3 bases: TGTGCCAGCAGCCCAAACAACGGAAACACCGGGGAGCTGTTTTTT.

The rearrangement uses TRBV29-1 and TRBJ1-2; 7 bases map to TRBD1. Looked up from germline, CDR1 is SQVTM and CDR2 is ANQGSEA. J lost 4 bases, V lost 3 bases, and 11 bases had no gene match. The CDR3 runs 15 residues. The CDR3 region is CSVEGSGQFVYGYTF. CDR3 nucleotides: TGCAGCGTTGAGGGCTCGGGACAGTTCGTCTATGGCTACACCTTC. The entire variable domain, with the rest obtained from reference TRBV29-1 and TRBJ1-2, is as follows: SAVISQKPSRDICQRGTSLTIQCQVDSQVTMMFWYRQQPGQSLTLIATANQGSEATYESGFVIDKFPISRPNLTFSTLTVSNMSPEDSSIYLCSVEGSGQFVYGYTFGSGTRLTVV.

V is TRBV28 and J is TRBJ1-5, with unresolved D. From germline, CDR1 is MDHEN and CDR2 SYDVKM. V lost 3 bases and J 2 bases, leaving 17 bases between the germline ends. The length of the CDR3 is 17 residues. The CDR3 region is CASSFSPGQNGNQPQHF. The CDR3 nucleotides are TGTGCCAGCAGTTTCTCCCCCGGCCAAAACGGCAATCAGCCCCAGCATTTT.